What follows is one TCR beta chain and its context. This specimen comes from a study of identifying expanded T cells in peripheral blood. This CDR3 contains 14 residues. Germline V CDR1 and CDR2: SNHLY, FYNNEI. The V and J ends lost 4 bases and 4 bases respectively, with 10 bases between them. The repertoire was sequenced with immunoSEQ multiplex PCR; TCRdb's copy has only in-frame clones and lacks some. The top ten clones hold 15% to 20% of a sample with tens of thousands of clones, about four fifths of them seen once. The sequence derives from a person between 18 and 75 years old in good health. Sequencing was carried out using blood. The V call is TRBV2, the J call TRBJ2-2; D is uncertain. CDR3 sequence: CASSVVRFTGELFF. Written as DNA, the CDR3 is TGTGCCAGCAGTGTGGTCCGTTTCACCGGGGAGCTGTTTTTT.